These 32 T cell receptor beta chains share one sample of origin, sequenced in a study of blood T cells in healthy people across ages. It was with a sample-barcoded 5' primer and a J-beta primer mix that a second PCR of roughly 6 to 12 cycles was run. TCRdb re-called the 5' RACE reads through MiXCR, storing one row per CDR3 protein. The sample has fewer than 2 million distinct CDR3 sequences, more than 35% seen once. Sequencing input: blood. The receptors stem from a human donor in good health.

The chain links TRBV5-6 to TRBJ1-2; D is perhaps TRBD1 (5 bases). Germline loops: CDR1 SGHDT, CDR2 YYEEEE. CDR3 size: 13 residues. V was cut by 0 bases and J by 7 bases, with 10 bases left in between. The chain's CDR3 is CASSLVAGSGYTF. DNA for the CDR3: TGTGCCAGCAGCTTGGTAGCAGGGTCTGGCTACACCTTC.

The chain employs TRBV7-2 and TRBJ1-1; D gene uncertain. From germline, CDR1 is SGHTA and CDR2 FQGNSA. The CDR3 runs 15 residues. Trimming removed 0 bases at V and 4 bases at J, with 12 bases between. The chain's CDR3 is CASSLAAAGSTEAFF. The CDR3 nucleotides are TGTGCCAGCAGCTTAGCGGCCGCGGGCAGCACTGAAGCTTTCTTT.

V gene TRBV15 combines with J gene TRBJ1-2, with D uncertain. Trimming cost V 2 bases and J 4 bases, with 5 bases left between them. This CDR3 spans 12 amino acids. Germline-derived CDR1 and CDR2 are LNHNV and YYDKDF (reference sequence). CDR3 sequence reads: CATSRYGYGYTF. DNA for the CDR3: TGTGCCACCAGCAGATATGGCTATGGCTACACCTTC. Supplemented by reference TRBV15 and TRBJ1-2, the full variable domain reads DAMVIQNPRYQVTQFGKPVTLSCSQTLNHNVMYWYQQKSSQAPKLLFHYYDKDFNNEADTPDNFQSRRPNTSFCFLDIRSPGLGDTAMYLCATSRYGYGYTFGSGTRLTVV.

This clonotype was seen more than once but under ten times. The rearrangement uses TRBV6-5 and TRBJ2-7; weak D call: TRBD1 (7 bases). Trimming removed 0 bases at V and 2 bases at J, with 11 bases between. This CDR3 comprises 15 residues. Germline lookup yields CDR1 MNHEY and CDR2 SVGAGI. In DNA, the CDR3 is TGTGCCAGCAGTTACTCCCAGGGGGGACCCTACGAGCAGTACTTC. This gives the protein CASSYSQGGPYEQYF.

CDR3 residues: CSVGGDRDSKPDTQYF. The CDR3 nucleotides are TGCAGCGTTGGAGGCGACAGGGACTCGAAGCCAGATACGCAGTATTTT. The gene calls are TRBV29-1 and TRBJ2-3; D is perhaps TRBD1 (7 bases). CDR1 is SQVTM and CDR2 is ANQGSEA in the germline V gene. V was cut by 4 bases and J by 4 bases, with 21 bases left in between. CDR3 length: 16 residues.

This clonotype was recorded a few times. The chain carries TRBV20-1 and TRBJ2-1; 9 nucleotides line up with TRBD2. There are 14 residues in the CDR3. Losses at the gene ends were 4 bases for V and 4 bases for J; bases not matched to a gene: 5. Germline CDR1 and CDR2: DFQATT and SNEGSKA (reference sequence). CDR3 residues: CSATSGEVYNEQFF. CDR3 DNA sequence: TGCAGTGCTACTAGCGGGGAAGTGTACAATGAGCAGTTCTTC.

This clonotype has only one observation. A junction end diverges from the germline sequence, so it may reflect a read error. The chain is built from TRBV20-1 and TRBJ2-7; 9 nucleotides line up with TRBD1. The end of the DNA fits TRBJ2-5 better, so the J call may be wrong. Germline V gene data show CDR1 as DFQATT and CDR2 as SNEGSKA (reference sequence). The CDR3 has 13 amino acids. CDR3 in DNA: TGCAGTGTTAGAGGGACAGGGCGGGAGACCCAGTACTTC. Protein sequence: CSVRGTGRETQYF.

The chain employs TRBV20-1 and TRBJ1-1; weak D call: TRBD1 (5 bases). Deletions cut 1 base from V and 7 bases from J, with 16 bases between. Germline CDR1 DFQATT, CDR2 SNEGSKA (reference sequence). This CDR3 is 14 amino acids long. The CDR3 region is CSARVLFGAIEAFF. The CDR3 DNA follows: TGCAGTGCTAGAGTTCTTTTTGGGGCGATTGAAGCTTTCTTT.

J is TRBJ2-1 and V is TRBV12-3 or TRBV12-4; no clear D gene. This CDR3 spans 14 amino acids. Trimming took off 5 bases at V and 10 bases at J, with 18 bases between the two ends. Here the CDR3 reads CASSPSTSKWEQFF. The DNA of the CDR3 is TGTGCCAGCAGTCCCTCCACCTCCAAATGGGAGCAGTTCTTC.

The V gene is TRBV7-9, the J gene TRBJ1-5; the match to TRBD1 covers 7 bases. Germline V gene sequence: CDR1 SEHNR, CDR2 FQNEAQ (reference sequence). With 1 base clipped from V and 4 bases from J, the junction kept 10 bases outside the gene matches. CDR3 length: 17 amino acids. As DNA, the CDR3 is TGTGCCAGCAGCTTAGAATTTTCGGGGACAGCAAATCAGCCCCAGCATTTT. It encodes CASSLEFSGTANQPQHF.

This clonotype was picked up a small number of times. This chain links TRBV6-2 or TRBV6-3 with TRBJ2-6; TRBD2 is a possible D gene (6 bases). The germline V gene encodes CDR1 MNHEY and CDR2 SVGEGT. V lost 5 bases and J lost 3, with 11 bases in between. The CDR3 is 15 amino acids. The CDR3 nucleotides read TGTGCCAGCAGTCTACGGAGGGATGGGGCCAACGTCCTGACTTTC. It encodes CASSLRRDGANVLTF.

The V call is TRBV18, the J call TRBJ2-4, with TRBD1 matching 7 bases. The last part of the DNA fits TRBJ2-7 better; the J call may be wrong. The CDR3 has 14 residues. The germline V gene encodes CDR1 KGHSH and CDR2 LQKENI. The DNA of the CDR3 is TGTGCCAGCTCTCCGGGACAGCCCTTCTACGAGCAGTACTTC. Protein sequence: CASSPGQPFYEQYF.

This clonotype was seen a handful of times. A read error is possible here, since a much larger clone lies one base away. The chain uses TRBV6-5 and TRBJ2-1; weak D call: TRBD2 (5 bases). Between the trimmed V and J ends, which lost 5 bases and 8 bases, there was a span of 13 bases. The CDR3 length is 13 residues. Germline CDR1 reads MNHEY; CDR2 reads SVGAGI. The CDR3 DNA reads as TGTGCCAGCAGTCACCTCGGACTCCATGAGCAGTTCTTC. It yields the protein CASSHLGLHEQFF.

V gene TRBV6-6 combines with J gene TRBJ1-2; 7 bases are a match to TRBD1. Germline values: CDR1 MNHNY, CDR2 SVGAGI (reference sequence). Germline trimming cut 0 bases from V and 6 bases from J; bases unmatched to any gene: 7. The CDR3 runs 15 residues. CDR3 nucleotides: TGTGCCAGCAGTTACTCCCGGCAGGGGGTGAATGGCTACACCTTC. Translating gives CASSYSRQGVNGYTF.

Comment on this clonotype: The conserved final phenylalanine or tryptophan is absent from the CDR3, which likely points to a read error. The rearrangement links TRBV4-3 to TRBJ2-5; TRBD2 agrees at 8 bases. Germline V gene sequence: CDR1 LGHNA, CDR2 YSLEER. The CDR3 loop spans 16 amino acids. V gave up 1 base and J gave up 2 bases; unmatched junction bases: 6. The CDR3 DNA is TGCGCCAGCAGCCAAGTTGGGGCGGGGGGTCAAGAGACCCAGTACGTC. It encodes CASSQVGAGGQETQYV.

CDR3 region: CASDGQNLAKNIQYF. The DNA for the CDR3 is TGTGCCAGCGATGGACAGAATCTAGCCAAAAACATTCAGTACTTC. The chain uses TRBV2 and TRBJ2-4; perhaps TRBD1 as D (6 bases). The CDR3 is 15 amino acids. The germline V gene has CDR1 SNHLY and CDR2 FYNNEI. Trimming left V 8 bases short and J 0 bases short, with 14 bases between.

This clonotype was counted only a few times. The genes are TRBV12-3 or TRBV12-4 and TRBJ1-2, with TRBD1 identical over 7 bases. Trimming removed 0 bases from V and 7 bases from J; junction bases left unmatched: 8. This CDR3 has 15 amino acids. CDR3 coding DNA: TGTGCCAGCAGTTTAGCCGCCAGGGGGATCGGTGGCTACACCTTC. Translation gives CASSLAARGIGGYTF.

The sample holds a few counts of this clonotype. The V and J genes are TRBV29-1 and TRBJ2-7; the match to TRBD2 covers 8 bases. Germline V lookup: CDR1 SQVTM, CDR2 ANQGSEA. The CDR3 totals 12 residues. V shed 3 bases and J 7 bases; nucleotides not matched to a gene: 5. In DNA form, the CDR3 reads TGCAGCGTTGAGTTGTTAGCGGGGGAGCAGTACTTC. It translates to CSVELLAGEQYF.

The V call is TRBV2, the J call TRBJ2-1; 9 bases match TRBD1. This CDR3 contains 14 residues. Germline CDR1 SNHLY, CDR2 FYNNEI. V was pared by 5 bases and J by 8 bases, with 7 bases of the junction left unmatched. CDR3 DNA: TGTGCCAGCAGTCCGGGACAGGGTAGGGATGAGCAGTTCTTC. The encoded protein is CASSPGQGRDEQFF. Full variable domain (missing parts from reference TRBV2 and TRBJ2-1): EPEVTQTPSHQVTQMGQEVILRCVPISNHLYFYWYRQILGQKVEFLVSFYNNEISEKSEIFDDQFSVERPDGSNFTLKIRSTKLEDSAMYFCASSPGQGRDEQFFGPGTRLTVL.

This clonotype has a single count. One end of the junction is discordant with germline, which a read error may explain. The chain has TRBV7-2 and TRBJ2-3, with TRBD2 identical over 7 bases. The germline V gene has CDR1 SGHTA and CDR2 FQGNSA. This CDR3 spans 16 amino acids. The CDR3 nucleotides read TGTGCCAGCAGCCACAATCTAGGGGAGGGCACAGATGCGCAGTATTTT. This gives the protein CASSHNLGEGTDAQYF.

The chain uses TRBV14 and TRBJ1-2, with D uncertain. Trimming removed 3 bases from V and 4 bases from J, with 12 bases in between. The CDR3 consists of 14 residues. Germline values: CDR1 SGHDN, CDR2 FVKESK. CDR3 nucleotides: TGTGCCAGCAGCCAGGTCTTGTCGGGCTATGGCTACACCTTC. It translates to CASSQVLSGYGYTF.

This rearrangement joins TRBV27 to TRBJ2-1; TRBD2 matches at 7 bases. The length of the CDR3 is 16 residues. The V gene's germline CDR1 is MNHEY and CDR2 SMNVEV (reference sequence). V shed 4 bases and J 2 bases; nucleotides not matched to a gene: 8. The CDR3 coding sequence is TGTGCCAGCAGTTCCACTGGGGGAGGGACCTACAATGAGCAGTTCTTC. This encodes CASSSTGGGTYNEQFF.

The chain combines TRBV7-9 with TRBJ2-5, with D perhaps given as TRBD1 or TRBD2 (5 bases each). Trimming shortened V by 0 bases and J by 3 bases, and 11 bases separated the two germline ends. The CDR3 is made up of 15 amino acids. Germline V gives CDR1 SEHNR, CDR2 FQNEAQ (reference sequence). CDR3 in DNA: TGTGCCAGCAGCTTAGCACGAGGGACGGAAGAGACCCAGTACTTC. Protein: CASSLARGTEETQYF.

This rearrangement joins TRBV24-1 to TRBJ1-5; D call uncertain. Germline-derived CDR1 and CDR2 are KGHDR and SFDVKD. The CDR3 loop spans 15 amino acids. Between the trimmed V and J ends, which lost 3 bases and 3 bases, there was a span of 11 bases. DNA for the CDR3: TGTGCCACCAGTGATCGCGTGGACTACAATCAGCCCCAGCATTTT. As protein: CATSDRVDYNQPQHF.

This clonotype was counted a few times. The chain combines TRBV6-2 or TRBV6-3 with TRBJ1-2; D uncertain. Trimming removed 1 base from V and 0 bases from J, with 9 bases in between. The germline V gene has CDR1 MNHEY and CDR2 SVGEGT. The CDR3 spans 15 residues. The CDR3 region has the DNA TGTGCCAGCAGTTACTACTCCCGTACTAACTATGGCTACACCTTC. It is translated as CASSYYSRTNYGYTF.

The chain is built from TRBV5-1 and TRBJ2-1; 8 nucleotides match TRBD2. Germline V gene data show CDR1 as SGHRS and CDR2 as YFSETQ. Germline trimming cut 6 bases from V and 8 bases from J; bases unmatched to any gene: 13. The CDR3 contains 15 residues. The CDR3 region is CASKGLSHGGDEQFF. The CDR3 coding sequence is TGCGCCAGCAAGGGCCTAAGCCACGGGGGGGATGAGCAGTTCTTC.

V and J are TRBV29-1 and TRBJ1-5; perhaps TRBD1 as D (5 bases). The CDR3 length is 14 residues. CDR1 SQVTM and CDR2 ANQGSEA come from the germline V gene. Between the trimmed V and J ends, which lost 4 bases and 3 bases, there was a span of 13 bases. This CDR3 is CSVGGSEVNQPQHF. As DNA, the CDR3 is TGCAGCGTTGGGGGGTCGGAGGTCAATCAGCCCCAGCATTTT.

This sequence joins TRBV9 and TRBJ2-1; tentatively, D is TRBD1 (6 bases). Germline V lookup: CDR1 SGDLS, CDR2 YYNGEE. V was shortened by 1 base and J by 4 bases, with 12 bases between the two germline ends. The CDR3 totals 15 residues. The CDR3 coding sequence is TGTGCCAGCAGCGTAACGGACAGCCCGTACAATGAGCAGTTCTTC. This codes for CASSVTDSPYNEQFF. The full variable domain, with the rest looked up from reference TRBV9 and TRBJ2-1, is DSGVTQTPKHLITATGQRVTLRCSPRSGDLSVYWYQQSLDQGLQFLIQYYNGEERAKGNILERFSAQQFPDLHSELNLSSLELGDSALYFCASSVTDSPYNEQFFGPGTRLTVL.

The V gene is TRBV7-2, the J gene TRBJ1-2; D is unresolved. CDR1 and CDR2 from the germline V gene are SGHTA and FQGNSA. This CDR3 spans 15 amino acids. V shed 5 bases and J shed 4 bases, with 17 bases lying between them. The CDR3 protein is CASSPQIRSGYGYTF. CDR3 nucleotide sequence: TGTGCCAGCAGCCCTCAGATCCGTTCCGGCTATGGCTACACCTTC.

This chain uses TRBV6-5 with TRBJ1-2, with 9 bases identical to TRBD1. This CDR3 is 15 amino acids long. V lost 5 bases to trimming and J lost 5 bases; unmatched junction nucleotides: 9. Per germline, CDR1 MNHEY and CDR2 SVGAGI. The CDR3 here is CASSQEDRGLYGYTF. The DNA of the CDR3 is TGTGCCAGCAGTCAGGAGGACAGGGGATTATATGGCTACACCTTC.

The genes are TRBV9 and TRBJ1-2, with TRBD1 identical over 10 bases. V lost 3 bases and J lost 5; bases outside the gene matches: 16. The CDR3 loop spans 18 amino acids. Germline V gives CDR1 SGDLS, CDR2 YYNGEE. CDR3 in DNA: TGTGCCAGCAGCGGTTTCACCGAGGGGAGACAGGGGGCGTATGGCTACACCTTC. Translation: CASSGFTEGRQGAYGYTF.

This clonotype was found a few times. J is TRBJ1-1 and V is TRBV6-5, with D perhaps TRBD1 (6 bases). This CDR3 comprises 16 residues. V was shortened by 5 bases and J by 3 bases, with 19 bases between the two germline ends. Germline V gene sequence: CDR1 MNHEY, CDR2 SVGAGI. The CDR3 bases are TGTGCCAGCAGTACAGGGTACTGGGACACTGACACTGAAGCTTTCTTT. Amino acid sequence: CASSTGYWDTDTEAFF.